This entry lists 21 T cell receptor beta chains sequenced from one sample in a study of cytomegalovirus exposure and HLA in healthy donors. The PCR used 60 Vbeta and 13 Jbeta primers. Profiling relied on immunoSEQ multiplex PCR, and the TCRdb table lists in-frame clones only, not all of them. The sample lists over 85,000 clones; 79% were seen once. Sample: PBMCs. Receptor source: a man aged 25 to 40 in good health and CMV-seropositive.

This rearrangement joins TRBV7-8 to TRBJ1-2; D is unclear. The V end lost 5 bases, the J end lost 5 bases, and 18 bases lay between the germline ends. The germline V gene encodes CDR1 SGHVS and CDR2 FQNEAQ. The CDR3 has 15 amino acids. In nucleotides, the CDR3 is TGTGCCAGCAGCCCGTCGACACAGTCGTCTTATGGCTACACCTTC. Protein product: CASSPSTQSSYGYTF.

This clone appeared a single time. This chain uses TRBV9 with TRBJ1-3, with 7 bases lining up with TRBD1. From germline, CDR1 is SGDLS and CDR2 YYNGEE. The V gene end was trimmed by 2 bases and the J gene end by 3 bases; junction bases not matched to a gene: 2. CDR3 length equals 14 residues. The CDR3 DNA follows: TGTGCCAGCAGCGTCGGACAGGATGGAAACACCATATATTTT. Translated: CASSVGQDGNTIYF.

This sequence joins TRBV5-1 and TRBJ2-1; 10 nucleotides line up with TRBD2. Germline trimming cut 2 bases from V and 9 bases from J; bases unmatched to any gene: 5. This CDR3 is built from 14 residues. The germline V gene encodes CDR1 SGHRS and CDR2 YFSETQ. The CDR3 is CASSLSGGAIEQFF. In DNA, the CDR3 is TGCGCCAGCAGCTTAAGCGGGGGGGCCATTGAGCAGTTCTTC.

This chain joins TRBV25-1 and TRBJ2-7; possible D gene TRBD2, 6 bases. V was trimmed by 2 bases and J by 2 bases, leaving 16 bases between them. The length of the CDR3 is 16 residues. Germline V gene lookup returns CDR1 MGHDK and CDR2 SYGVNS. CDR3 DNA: TGTGCCAGCAGTGAACCCACAGGAGGGATAACCTACGAGCAGTACTTC. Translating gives CASSEPTGGITYEQYF.

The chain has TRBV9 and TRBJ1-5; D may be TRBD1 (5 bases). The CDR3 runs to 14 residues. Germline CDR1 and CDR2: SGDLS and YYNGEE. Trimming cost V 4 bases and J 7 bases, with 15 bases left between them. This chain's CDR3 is CASSLAGGMQPQHF. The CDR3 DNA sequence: TGTGCCAGCAGCTTGGCGGGGGGGATGCAGCCCCAGCATTTT.

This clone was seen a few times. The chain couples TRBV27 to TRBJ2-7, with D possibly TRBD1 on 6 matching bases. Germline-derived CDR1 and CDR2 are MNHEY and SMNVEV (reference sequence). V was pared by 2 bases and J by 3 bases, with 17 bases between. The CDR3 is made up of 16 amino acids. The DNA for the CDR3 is TGTGCCAGCAGTTTAGGTCCGGCAGGGGTGGGCTACGAGCAGTACTTC. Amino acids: CASSLGPAGVGYEQYF.

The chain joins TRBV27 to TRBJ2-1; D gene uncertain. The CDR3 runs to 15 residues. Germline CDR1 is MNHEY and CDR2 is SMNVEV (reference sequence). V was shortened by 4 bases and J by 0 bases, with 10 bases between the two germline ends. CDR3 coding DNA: TGTGCCAGCAGTTCGACACCGAGCTCCTACAATGAGCAGTTCTTC. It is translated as CASSSTPSSYNEQFF.

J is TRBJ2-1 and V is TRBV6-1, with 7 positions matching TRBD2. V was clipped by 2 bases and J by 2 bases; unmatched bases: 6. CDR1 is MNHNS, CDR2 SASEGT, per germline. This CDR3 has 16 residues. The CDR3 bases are TGTGCCAGCAGTGAAAGGACTAGGGAGCCCTACAATGAGCAGTTCTTC. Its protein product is CASSERTREPYNEQFF.

CDR3 sequence: CATKTVGTEQFF. CDR3 DNA sequence: TGTGCCACCAAAACGGTCGGTACTGAGCAGTTCTTC. This chain connects TRBV15 to TRBJ2-1, with D unresolved. Germline CDR1 reads LNHNV; CDR2 reads YYDKDF (reference sequence). V was shortened by 7 bases and J by 9 bases, with 13 bases between the two germline ends. This CDR3 has 12 amino acids.

In DNA form, the CDR3 reads TGTGCCAGCAGCCAAGGGGGCCGAGACTATGGCTACACCTTC. It yields the protein CASSQGGRDYGYTF. This rearrangement joins TRBV4-2 to TRBJ1-2; D may be TRBD1 (5 bases). The CDR3 is 14 amino acids. Germline values: CDR1 LGHNA, CDR2 YNFKEQ. V was cut by 1 base and J by 3 bases, with 9 bases left in between.

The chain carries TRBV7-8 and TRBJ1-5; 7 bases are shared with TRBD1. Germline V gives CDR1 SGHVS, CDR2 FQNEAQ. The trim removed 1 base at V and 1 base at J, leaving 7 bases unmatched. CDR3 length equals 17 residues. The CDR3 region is CASSLVGQGQSNQPQHF. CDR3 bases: TGTGCCAGCAGCTTAGTAGGGCAGGGACAGAGCAATCAGCCCCAGCATTTT.

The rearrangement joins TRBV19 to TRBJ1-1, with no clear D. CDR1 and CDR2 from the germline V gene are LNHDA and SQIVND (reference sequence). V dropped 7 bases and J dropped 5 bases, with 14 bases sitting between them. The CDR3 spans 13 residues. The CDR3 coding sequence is TGTGCCAGTACGGCGGGCTTAGGTACTGAAGCTTTCTTT. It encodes CASTAGLGTEAFF.

CDR3 protein: CASSPPTGYNEQFF. CDR3 nucleotide sequence: TGTGCCAGCTCACCACCGACAGGATACAATGAGCAGTTCTTC. This chain joins TRBV18 and TRBJ2-1, with a weak D call TRBD1 (6 bases). Trimming pared 0 bases from V and 4 bases from J, leaving 7 bases between. The CDR3 consists of 14 residues. Looked up from germline, CDR1 is KGHSH and CDR2 is LQKENI.

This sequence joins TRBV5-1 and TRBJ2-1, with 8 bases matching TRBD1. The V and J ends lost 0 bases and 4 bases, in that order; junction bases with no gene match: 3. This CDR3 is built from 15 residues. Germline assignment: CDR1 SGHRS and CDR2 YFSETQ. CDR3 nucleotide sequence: TGCGCCAGCAGCTTGGCGGGACAGGAGTACAATGAGCAGTTCTTC. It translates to CASSLAGQEYNEQFF. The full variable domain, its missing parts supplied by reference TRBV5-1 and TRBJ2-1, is KAGVTQTPRYLIKTRGQQVTLSCSPISGHRSVSWYQQTPGQGLQFLFEYFSETQRNKGNFPGRFSGRQFSNSRSEMNVSTLELGDSALYLCASSLAGQEYNEQFFGPGTRLTVL.

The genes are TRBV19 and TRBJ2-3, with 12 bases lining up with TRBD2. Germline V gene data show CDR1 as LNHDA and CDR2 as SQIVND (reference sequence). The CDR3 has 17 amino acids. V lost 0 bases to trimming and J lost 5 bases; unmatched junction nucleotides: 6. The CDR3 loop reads CASSIEGTSGGRDTQYF. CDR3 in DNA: TGTGCCAGTAGTATAGAGGGTACTAGCGGGGGGAGAGATACGCAGTATTTT. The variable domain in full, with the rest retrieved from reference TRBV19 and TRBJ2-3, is DGGITQSPKYLFRKEGQNVTLSCEQNLNHDAMYWYRQDPGQGLRLIYYSQIVNDFQKGDIAEGYSVSREKKESFPLTVTSAQKNPTAFYLCASSIEGTSGGRDTQYFGPGTRLTVL.

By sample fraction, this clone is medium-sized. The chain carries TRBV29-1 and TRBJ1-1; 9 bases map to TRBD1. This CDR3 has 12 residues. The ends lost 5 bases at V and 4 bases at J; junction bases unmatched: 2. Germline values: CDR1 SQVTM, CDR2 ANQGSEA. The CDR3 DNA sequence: TGCAGCGTTCGGACAGGGGCCACTGAAGCTTTCTTT. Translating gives CSVRTGATEAFF.

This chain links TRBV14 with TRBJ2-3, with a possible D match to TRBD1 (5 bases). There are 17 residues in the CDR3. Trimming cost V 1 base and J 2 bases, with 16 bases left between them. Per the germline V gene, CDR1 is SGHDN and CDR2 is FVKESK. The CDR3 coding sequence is TGTGCCAGCAGCCAAGTAGGGGCGCTTTCCTCCACAGATACGCAGTATTTT. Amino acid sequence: CASSQVGALSSTDTQYF. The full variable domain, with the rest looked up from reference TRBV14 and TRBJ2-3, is EAGVTQFPSHSVIEKGQTVTLRCDPISGHDNLYWYRRVMGKEIKFLLHFVKESKQDESGMPNNRFLAERTGGTYSTLKVQPAELEDSGVYFCASSQVGALSSTDTQYFGPGTRLTVL.

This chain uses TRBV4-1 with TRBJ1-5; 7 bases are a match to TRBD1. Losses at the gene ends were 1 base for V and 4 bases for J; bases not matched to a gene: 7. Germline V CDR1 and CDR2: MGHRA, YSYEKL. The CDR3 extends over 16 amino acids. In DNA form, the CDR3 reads TGCGCCAGCAGCCAAGCGGAGGGGGCGCGAAATCAGCCCCAGCATTTT. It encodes CASSQAEGARNQPQHF.

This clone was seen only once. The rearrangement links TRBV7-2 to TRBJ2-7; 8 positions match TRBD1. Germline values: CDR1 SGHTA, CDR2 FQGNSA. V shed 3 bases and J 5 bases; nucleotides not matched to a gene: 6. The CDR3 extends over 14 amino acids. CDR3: CASSFHRGVHEQYF. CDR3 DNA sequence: TGTGCCAGCAGCTTCCACAGGGGGGTCCACGAGCAGTACTTC.

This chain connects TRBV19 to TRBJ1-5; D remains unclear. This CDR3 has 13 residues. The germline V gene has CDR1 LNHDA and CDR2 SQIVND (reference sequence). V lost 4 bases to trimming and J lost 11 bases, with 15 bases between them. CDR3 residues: CASSREGLGAQHF. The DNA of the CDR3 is TGTGCCAGTAGTAGGGAGGGCCTTGGGGCCCAGCATTTT.

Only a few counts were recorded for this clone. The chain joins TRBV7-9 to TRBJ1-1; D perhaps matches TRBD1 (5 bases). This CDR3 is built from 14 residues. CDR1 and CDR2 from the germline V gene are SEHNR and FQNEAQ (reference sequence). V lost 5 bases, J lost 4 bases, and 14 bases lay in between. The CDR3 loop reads CASSQWWGGTEAFF. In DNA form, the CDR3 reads TGTGCCAGCAGCCAATGGTGGGGGGGCACTGAAGCTTTCTTT.